The T cell receptor (beta chain) under discussion was sequenced for a study of OX40 agonist ivuxolimab in advanced cancers. In the study overall: Cohort: roughly 79% men, mean age about 60, aged about 20 to 90. A history of anti-PD-1, anti-PD-L1 or anti-CTLA-4 therapy was acceptable, and more than 30% had some.

Trimming took 5 bases from V and 6 from J; bases not matched to a gene: 8. CDR1 and CDR2 from the germline V gene are SGHTA and FQGTGA. The CDR3 sequence is 14 residues long. The assay was immunoSEQ multiplex PCR, and TCRdb's table has in-frame clones only and misses some. The sample holds around 58,000 clones, about 90% seen once. Study-wide findings and caveats: Partial responders at 0.1-3.0 mg/kg showed near-lowest clonal expansion.

This clone was counted a single time. Its antigen is not identified. V gene TRBV7-3 combines with J gene TRBJ1-2, with 8 bases aligning to TRBD1. The sequence derives from an adult with an advanced solid tumor such as melanoma, head and neck, liver or kidney cancer. Sequencing used CD4+ or CD8+ T cells sorted from blood, obtained in a trial of the OX40 agonist ivuxolimab. The CDR3: CASSTSGGLDGYTF. The CDR3 coding sequence is TGTGCCAGCAGCACTTCAGGGGGCCTGGATGGCTACACCTTC.